This entry lists 21 T cell receptor beta chains sequenced from one sample in a study of cytomegalovirus exposure and HLA in healthy donors. TCRdb's table, derived via immunoSEQ multiplex PCR, lists solely in-frame clones and lacks some. The table records fewer than 200,000 clones, more than 75% of them present only once. What was sequenced was PBMCs. These receptors came from a man aged 30 to 39 in good health and CMV-seropositive.

This chain joins TRBV28 and TRBJ1-1; D gene ambiguous. CDR1 and CDR2 from the germline V gene are MDHEN and SYDVKM. The ends were cut back, 3 bases at V and 4 bases at J, with 15 bases in the middle. CDR3 size: 15 residues. DNA for the CDR3: TGTGCCAGCAGTTTTCTCGGGAAAAGGTCCACTGAAGCTTTCTTT. This sequence encodes CASSFLGKRSTEAFF.

This sequence joins TRBV6-1 and TRBJ1-2; D is undetermined. Germline lookup yields CDR1 MNHNS and CDR2 SASEGT. V lost 3 bases and J 2 bases, leaving 10 bases between the germline ends. The CDR3 runs 14 residues. CDR3 loop: CASSDAWENYGYTF. The CDR3 bases are TGTGCCAGCAGTGATGCTTGGGAGAACTATGGCTACACCTTC.

The J gene is TRBJ2-3, the V gene TRBV6-6, with 7 positions matching TRBD2. Losses at the gene ends were 6 bases for V and 6 bases for J; bases not matched to a gene: 6. The CDR3 spans 13 residues. From germline, CDR1 is MNHNY and CDR2 SVGAGI (reference sequence). The CDR3 protein is CASRPTSVDTQYF. The CDR3 bases are TGTGCCAGCAGGCCAACTAGCGTGGATACGCAGTATTTT.

The rearrangement uses TRBV14 and TRBJ2-1, with unresolved D. Germline assignment: CDR1 SGHDN and CDR2 FVKESK. V was trimmed by 9 bases and J by 0 bases, leaving 21 bases between them. The CDR3 consists of 17 residues. This CDR3 is CASSSPQLRPSYNEQFF. The CDR3 nucleotides are TGTGCCAGTAGCTCCCCCCAGCTTCGTCCCTCCTACAATGAGCAGTTCTTC.

The chain has TRBV9 and TRBJ1-5; no clear D. The germline gives CDR1 SGDLS, CDR2 YYNGEE. Trimming stripped 0 bases from V and 4 bases from J, with 5 bases between. There are 13 residues in the CDR3. The CDR3 reads CASSVGWNQPQHF. CDR3 coding DNA: TGTGCCAGCAGCGTAGGCTGGAATCAGCCCCAGCATTTT.

The chain combines TRBV9 with TRBJ2-1; D is unresolved. The ends were cut back, 1 base at V and 6 bases at J, with 2 bases in the middle. Germline V gives CDR1 SGDLS, CDR2 YYNGEE. This CDR3 has 11 residues. DNA for the CDR3: TGTGCCAGCAGCGTATTCAATGAGCAGTTCTTC. Its protein product is CASSVFNEQFF.

The chain joins TRBV5-1 to TRBJ2-5; no clear D. V lost 7 bases to trimming and J lost 0 bases, with 16 bases between them. The CDR3 is made up of 15 amino acids. The germline V gene has CDR1 SGHRS and CDR2 YFSETQ. The CDR3 is CASSPQVRNQETQYF. The CDR3 region has the DNA TGCGCCAGCTCCCCGCAGGTTCGTAACCAAGAGACCCAGTACTTC.

The rearrangement links TRBV4-2 to TRBJ2-7; the D is unclear. Germline V gene data show CDR1 as LGHNA and CDR2 as YNFKEQ. V gave up 6 bases and J gave up 1 base, with 13 bases separating them. CDR3 length: 14 amino acids. CDR3: CASRQRALSYEQYF. The CDR3, as DNA: TGTGCCAGCAGACAAAGAGCGCTGTCCTACGAGCAGTACTTC.

The table lists this clone with a count of one. The chain is built from TRBV5-1 and TRBJ2-5; TRBD2 agrees at 9 bases. Germline loops: CDR1 SGHRS, CDR2 YFSETQ. The CDR3 runs to 15 residues. With V trimmed by 1 base and J by 5 bases, 6 bases remained unmatched. The CDR3 bases are TGCGCCAGCAGCTTGCGCGGCGGGAGGGAGGAGACCCAGTACTTC. This translates into CASSLRGGREETQYF.

The chain is built from TRBV25-1 and TRBJ1-2; TRBD1 might be the D (5 bases). The CDR3 sequence is 15 residues long. Germline V gene lookup returns CDR1 MGHDK and CDR2 SYGVNS. V lost 5 bases and J 7 bases, leaving 20 bases between the germline ends. As DNA, the CDR3 is TGTGCCAGCAGTACACTCCGGGACTTAGAGTTTGGCTACACCTTC. This encodes CASSTLRDLEFGYTF.

This sequence joins TRBV15 and TRBJ1-2; 8 bases map to TRBD1. This CDR3 region has 16 residues. The V gene's germline CDR1 is LNHNV and CDR2 YYDKDF (reference sequence). V was pared by 1 base and J by 3 bases, with 7 bases of the junction left unmatched. CDR3 coding DNA: TGTGCCACCAGCAGAGCCAGGGGGCGTGGTGACTATGGCTACACCTTC. This translates into CATSRARGRGDYGYTF.

This chain uses TRBV5-1 with TRBJ1-4; D remains ambiguous. The germline gives CDR1 SGHRS, CDR2 YFSETQ. With 0 bases removed from V and 8 bases from J, the gap between germline ends came to 14 bases. This CDR3 comprises 15 residues. CDR3 loop: CASSLAGRPSEKLFF. DNA for the CDR3: TGCGCCAGCAGCTTGGCCGGCAGGCCCTCGGAAAAACTGTTTTTT. The variable domain in full, completed from reference TRBV5-1 and TRBJ1-4, reads KAGVTQTPRYLIKTRGQQVTLSCSPISGHRSVSWYQQTPGQGLQFLFEYFSETQRNKGNFPGRFSGRQFSNSRSEMNVSTLELGDSALYLCASSLAGRPSEKLFFGSGTQLSVL.

The chain is built from TRBV6-5 and TRBJ2-7; D is undetermined. The CDR3 contains 14 residues. The germline gives CDR1 MNHEY, CDR2 SVGAGI. The V end lost 8 bases, the J end lost 5 bases, and 19 bases lay between the germline ends. CDR3 residues: CASGLRQSRDEQYF. The CDR3 DNA reads as TGTGCCAGCGGATTACGTCAAAGTCGCGACGAGCAGTACTTC.

This rearrangement joins TRBV6-5 to TRBJ1-6; D remains ambiguous. CDR3 length equals 14 residues. Deletions cut 6 bases from V and 2 bases from J, with 8 bases between. Germline lookup yields CDR1 MNHEY and CDR2 SVGAGI. The CDR3 region is CASRRQAYNSPLHF. The CDR3, as DNA: TGTGCCAGCAGAAGACAAGCCTATAATTCACCCCTCCACTTT.

The V gene is TRBV6-1, the J gene TRBJ1-3; the D gene is possibly TRBD1 (6 bases). Germline loops: CDR1 MNHNS, CDR2 SASEGT. CDR3 size: 13 residues. With 8 bases removed from V and 3 bases from J, the gap between germline ends came to 11 bases. CDR3 loop: CASATRGGNTIYF. In DNA, the CDR3 is TGTGCCAGCGCCACCAGGGGTGGAAACACCATATATTTT.

The rearrangement links TRBV11-3 to TRBJ1-4, with 11 bases fitting TRBD1. The CDR3 has 15 residues. The germline CDR1 and CDR2 sequences are SGHNT and YENEEA. V dropped 5 bases and J dropped 8; count of bases not matched to a gene: 7. CDR3 sequence reads: CASSARDRGEEKLFF. CDR3 nucleotide sequence: TGTGCCAGCAGCGCCCGGGACAGGGGGGAAGAAAAACTGTTTTTT. Looking up the rest from reference TRBV11-3 and TRBJ1-4 gives the full variable domain: EAGVVQSPRYKIIEKKQPVAFWCNPISGHNTLYWYLQNLGQGPELLIRYENEEAVDDSQLPKDRFSAERLKGVDSTLKIQPAELGDSAVYLCASSARDRGEEKLFFGSGTQLSVL.

The chain carries TRBV19 and TRBJ2-3; 9 bases are shared with TRBD2. The germline CDR1 and CDR2 sequences are LNHDA and SQIVND (reference sequence). V shed 5 bases and J 4 bases; nucleotides not matched to a gene: 10. The CDR3 is 16 residues long. The chain's CDR3 is CASSYGLAGSPDTQYF. The CDR3 coding sequence is TGTGCCAGTAGTTACGGGCTAGCGGGGTCCCCAGATACGCAGTATTTT.

The chain recombines TRBV6-1 with TRBJ2-2, with 8 bases that match TRBD2. The germline gives CDR1 MNHNS, CDR2 SASEGT. V dropped 5 bases and J dropped 0; count of bases not matched to a gene: 2. This CDR3 comprises 15 residues. This CDR3 is CASSLSGANTGELFF. CDR3 nucleotides: TGTGCCAGCAGTCTTAGCGGGGCGAACACCGGGGAGCTGTTTTTT.

A few counts support this clone. The rearrangement joins TRBV27 to TRBJ2-7; 9 nucleotides line up with TRBD1. The ends lost 6 bases at V and 4 bases at J; junction bases unmatched: 7. The CDR3 length is 14 residues. Germline lookup yields CDR1 MNHEY and CDR2 SMNVEV (reference sequence). CDR3 bases: TGTGCCAGCAGCTCTATTGGACAGGGGTACGAGCAGTACTTC. Amino acids: CASSSIGQGYEQYF.

The chain uses TRBV7-8 and TRBJ1-2, with D possibly matching TRBD1 (5 bases). Trimming pared 1 base from V and 5 bases from J, leaving 11 bases between. Germline V gives CDR1 SGHVS, CDR2 FQNEAQ. This CDR3 has 14 amino acids. The CDR3 protein is CASSLGDGVYGYTF. The CDR3 region has the DNA TGTGCCAGCAGCTTAGGGGACGGGGTTTATGGCTACACCTTC.

The V and J genes are TRBV12-5 and TRBJ1-1; weak D call: TRBD1 (5 bases). CDR3 length equals 16 residues. Trimming stripped 5 bases from V and 4 bases from J, with 20 bases between. Germline lookup yields CDR1 LGHNT and CDR2 FRNRAP. CDR3 nucleotides: TGTGCTAGTGGTCAACCCCCCGGGGGGTTGAGCACTGAAGCTTTCTTT. Amino acid sequence: CASGQPPGGLSTEAFF.